The 5 T cell receptor beta chains listed next were all sequenced from one sample in a study of blood T cell repertoires in COVID-19. Repertoires were generated with immunoSEQ multiplex PCR, while TCRdb's copy carries only in-frame clones and drops some. This repertoire shows approximately 270,000 clones, approximately 88% found once; its top ten account for roughly 6.7%. Sequencing input: peripheral blood. Source of these receptors: a woman between 25 and 40 years old with COVID-19, enrolled during active disease.

The chain couples TRBV11-3 to TRBJ2-3; TRBD2 matches 9 bases. Germline V gene sequence: CDR1 SGHNT, CDR2 YENEEA. J lost 0 bases, V lost 4 bases, and 5 bases had no gene match. The CDR3 runs to 16 residues. The CDR3 sequence: CASSSIAGVSTDTQYF. The CDR3 nucleotides are TGTGCCAGCAGCTCGATAGCGGGAGTTAGCACAGATACGCAGTATTTT.

CDR3 nucleotide sequence: TGCGCCAGCGGGAAGGAGGCAGGGGAATACGAGCAGTACGTC. This gives the protein CASGKEAGEYEQYV. V usage is TRBV5-1 and J usage is TRBJ2-7; possible D gene TRBD1, 6 bases. V lost 7 bases to trimming and J lost 4 bases, with 18 bases between them. Germline CDR1 reads SGHRS; CDR2 reads YFSETQ. This CDR3 has 14 residues.

The J gene is TRBJ2-2, the V gene TRBV11-3; D is undetermined. Trimming pared 4 bases from V and 5 bases from J, leaving 8 bases between. This CDR3 has 13 amino acids. Germline loops: CDR1 SGHNT, CDR2 YENEEA. In nucleotides, the CDR3 is TGTGCCAGCAGCTCTGGCAGGACCGGGGAGCTGTTTTTT. It specifies CASSSGRTGELFF. Drawing the rest from reference TRBV11-3 and TRBJ2-2, the complete variable domain is EAGVVQSPRYKIIEKKQPVAFWCNPISGHNTLYWYLQNLGQGPELLIRYENEEAVDDSQLPKDRFSAERLKGVDSTLKIQPAELGDSAVYLCASSSGRTGELFFGEGSRLTVL.

The chain links TRBV6-2 or TRBV6-3 to TRBJ2-1; 9 nucleotides line up with TRBD2. J gave up 6 bases and V 2 bases, and 11 bases lay outside the gene matches. The V gene's germline CDR1 is MNHEY and CDR2 SVGEGT. This CDR3 has 17 residues. The DNA of the CDR3 is TGTGCCAGCAGTTACAACCCGCGGGAGGGCCGGGGCAATGAGCAGTTCTTC. Translation: CASSYNPREGRGNEQFF.

The rearrangement uses TRBV5-1 and TRBJ2-2, with D maybe TRBD1 (6 bases). V was clipped by 4 bases and J by 6 bases, with 13 bases between them. This CDR3 region has 14 residues. Germline V gives CDR1 SGHRS, CDR2 YFSETQ. CDR3 region: CASSGTGYAGELFF. DNA for the CDR3: TGCGCCAGCAGCGGCACAGGGTACGCCGGGGAGCTGTTTTTT.